These 2 T cell receptor beta chains were sequenced from one sample in a study of OX40 agonist ivuxolimab in advanced cancers. Assay used: immunoSEQ multiplex PCR; TCRdb lists only in-frame clones, some missing. Among 50,000 to 60,000 clones listed, about 79% were seen once. Sample: CD4+ or CD8+ T cells sorted from blood, taken in a trial of the OX40 agonist ivuxolimab. The receptors were gathered from an adult with an advanced solid tumor such as melanoma, head and neck, liver or kidney cancer.

V and J are TRBV18 and TRBJ1-5; TRBD1 aligns across 11 bases. Germline assignment: CDR1 KGHSH and CDR2 LQKENI. The CDR3 is made up of 19 amino acids. The junction had 10 bases not matched to a gene; V was cut back by 3 bases and J by 0 bases. CDR3 protein: CASSPAGWDRGYSNQPQHF. The CDR3 DNA reads as TGTGCCAGCTCACCCGCAGGGTGGGACAGGGGGTATAGCAATCAGCCCCAGCATTTT.

The chain is built from TRBV7-2 and TRBJ2-1; D gene uncertain. V was trimmed by 5 bases and J by 2 bases, leaving 13 bases between them. The CDR3 covers 15 residues. Germline V lookup: CDR1 SGHTA, CDR2 FQGNSA. DNA of the CDR3: TGTGCCAGCAGCCGTCTGGGCGGCCCCTACAATGAGCAGTTCTTC. It encodes CASSRLGGPYNEQFF.